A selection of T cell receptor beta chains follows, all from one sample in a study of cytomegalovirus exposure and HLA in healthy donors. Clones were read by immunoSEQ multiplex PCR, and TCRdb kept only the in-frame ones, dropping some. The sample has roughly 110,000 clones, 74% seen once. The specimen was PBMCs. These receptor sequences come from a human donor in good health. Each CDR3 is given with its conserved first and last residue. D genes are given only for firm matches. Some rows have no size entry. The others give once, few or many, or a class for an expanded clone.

CDR3 DNA: TGTGCCACCAGCAGCCGGGTTGATGAGCAGTTCTTC
CDR3 protein: CATSSRVDEQFF
clone size: few
J gene: TRBJ2-1
D gene: -
V gene: TRBV15

CDR3 DNA: TGTGCCACCAAGCTTGGGTTGAGAGGTATAGATACGCAGTATTTT
CDR3 protein: CATKLGLRGIDTQYF
clone size: -
J gene: TRBJ2-3
D gene: -
V gene: TRBV15

CDR3 DNA: TGCGCCAGCAGCCAGGGACAGGTCCGGGAGACCCAGTACTTC
CDR3 protein: CASSQGQVRETQYF
clone size: -
J gene: TRBJ2-5
D gene: TRBD1
V gene: TRBV5-1

CDR3 DNA: TGTGCCAGCAGCCTAACGCCGCAACCAGGGCTTGGTTTTGAGCAGTACTTC
CDR3 protein: CASSLTPQPGLGFEQYF
clone size: -
J gene: TRBJ2-7
D gene: -
V gene: TRBV21-1

CDR3 DNA: TGTGCCAGTAGTAGGGGACAGCGGCTTAATGAAAAACTGTTTTTT
CDR3 protein: CASSRGQRLNEKLFF
clone size: -
J gene: TRBJ1-4
D gene: TRBD1
V gene: TRBV19

CDR3 DNA: TGTGCCAGCAGCCCGGGGGGGCCGGTGGGGACTGAAGCTTTCTTT
CDR3 protein: CASSPGGPVGTEAFF
clone size: -
J gene: TRBJ1-1
D gene: -
V gene: TRBV5-6

CDR3 DNA: TGTGCCAGTAGTGGACAGGGAGCGACTGAAGCTTTCTTT
CDR3 protein: CASSGQGATEAFF
clone size: -
J gene: TRBJ1-1
D gene: TRBD1
V gene: TRBV19

CDR3 DNA: TGCGCCAGCAGCCAAGATGGGGGCTTCTCCTACGAGCAGTACTTC
CDR3 protein: CASSQDGGFSYEQYF
clone size: -
J gene: TRBJ2-7
D gene: -
V gene: TRBV4-1

CDR3 DNA: TGTGCCAGCAGACCCTCGCAGTACAATGAGCAGTTCTTC
CDR3 protein: CASRPSQYNEQFF
clone size: -
J gene: TRBJ2-1
D gene: -
V gene: TRBV2

CDR3 DNA: TGTGCCTGCCGGCGCTTAGCGGGAGGGTGGAACGAGCAGTACTTC
CDR3 protein: CACRRLAGGWNEQYF
clone size: -
J gene: TRBJ2-7
D gene: TRBD2
V gene: TRBV30

CDR3 DNA: TGTGCCAGCAGGGGGGCTTATTCTGGGGCCAACGTCCTGACTTTC
CDR3 protein: CASRGAYSGANVLTF
clone size: -
J gene: TRBJ2-6
D gene: -
V gene: TRBV28

CDR3 DNA: TGTGCCAGCAGCTTGAGTCTAGCGGATGAGCAGTTCTTC
CDR3 protein: CASSLSLADEQFF
clone size: -
J gene: TRBJ2-1
D gene: TRBD2
V gene: TRBV5-6

CDR3 DNA: TGCGCCAGCAGCTTGGATTTTAGCGGAGGGAGCTCCTACAATGAGCAGTTCTTC
CDR3 protein: CASSLDFSGGSSYNEQFF
clone size: -
J gene: TRBJ2-1
D gene: -
V gene: TRBV5-1

CDR3 DNA: TGCAGCGTTGTATTGGGGGGTTATGGCTACACCTTC
CDR3 protein: CSVVLGGYGYTF
clone size: -
J gene: TRBJ1-2
D gene: -
V gene: TRBV29-1

CDR3 DNA: TGTGCCAGCAGCTTAGCCTGGGACAGGTCCTACGAGCAGTACTTC
CDR3 protein: CASSLAWDRSYEQYF
clone size: -
J gene: TRBJ2-7
D gene: TRBD1
V gene: TRBV7-2

CDR3 DNA: TGTGCCAGCAGCCCAGGGGGTTCCTCCTACAATGAGCAGTTCTTC
CDR3 protein: CASSPGGSSYNEQFF
clone size: once
J gene: TRBJ2-1
D gene: TRBD1
V gene: TRBV5-4

CDR3 DNA: TGTGCCAGCAGCCTGGATGGGGGGGGAGCGTCGGGAGCTTTCTTT
CDR3 protein: CASSLDGGGASGAFF
clone size: few
J gene: TRBJ1-1
D gene: -
V gene: TRBV5-6

CDR3 DNA: TGTGCCACCGATCCCCGGACAGGGGAGACTGAAGCTTTCTTT
CDR3 protein: CATDPRTGETEAFF
clone size: -
J gene: TRBJ1-1
D gene: TRBD1
V gene: TRBV2

CDR3 DNA: TGTGCCAGCAGTCTTTCGGACAGGGTGTTTGAGACCCAGTACTTC
CDR3 protein: CASSLSDRVFETQYF
clone size: -
J gene: TRBJ2-5
D gene: TRBD1
V gene: TRBV6-5

CDR3 DNA: TGTGCCAGCAGCTTACAGGGAGGTGGCTCTGGGGCCAACGTCCTGACTTTC
CDR3 protein: CASSLQGGGSGANVLTF
clone size: -
J gene: TRBJ2-6
D gene: -
V gene: TRBV7-3

CDR3 DNA: TGCGCCAGCAGTCAACCGGGACAGGGAGCTGAAGCTTTCTTT
CDR3 protein: CASSQPGQGAEAFF
clone size: few
J gene: TRBJ1-1
D gene: TRBD1
V gene: TRBV23-1

CDR3 DNA: TGTGCCAGCAGCTTAGAGCCCGGGGGGAACACTGAAGCTTTCTTT
CDR3 protein: CASSLEPGGNTEAFF
clone size: -
J gene: TRBJ1-1
D gene: -
V gene: TRBV11-2

CDR3 DNA: TGTGCCAGCAGTGAAGAGACAGGTAATCAGCCCCAGCATTTT
CDR3 protein: CASSEETGNQPQHF
clone size: -
J gene: TRBJ1-5
D gene: -
V gene: TRBV2

CDR3 DNA: TGTGCCAGCAGTGAATTCGGAGGGGCCAATGAGCAGTTCTTC
CDR3 protein: CASSEFGGANEQFF
clone size: few
J gene: TRBJ2-1
D gene: -
V gene: TRBV25-1

CDR3 DNA: TGTGCCAGCAGCGCCTCCGTGACAGGGACACGCTCTGGGGCCAACGTCCTGACTTTC
CDR3 protein: CASSASVTGTRSGANVLTF
clone size: -
J gene: TRBJ2-6
D gene: TRBD1
V gene: TRBV9

CDR3 DNA: TGTGCCTGGAGTGGAGGGGGAGCGGGAGTAGATACGCAGTATTTT
CDR3 protein: CAWSGGGAGVDTQYF
clone size: -
J gene: TRBJ2-3
D gene: TRBD2
V gene: TRBV30

CDR3 DNA: TGTGCCAGCAGTTTTCTTTCGGGGGGGCGTAATGAGCAGTTCTTC
CDR3 protein: CASSFLSGGRNEQFF
clone size: -
J gene: TRBJ2-1
D gene: TRBD2
V gene: TRBV28

CDR3 DNA: TGTGCCAGCTCACCGGGGCAGGGTGCCTACGAGCAGTACTTC
CDR3 protein: CASSPGQGAYEQYF
clone size: -
J gene: TRBJ2-7
D gene: -
V gene: TRBV18

CDR3 DNA: TGCGCCAGCAGTGTCGACGGGACAGGGTCATACAATGAGCAGTTCTTC
CDR3 protein: CASSVDGTGSYNEQFF
clone size: -
J gene: TRBJ2-1
D gene: TRBD1
V gene: TRBV5-1

CDR3 DNA: TGTGCCAGCAGTTTAGCGGGAGGGCCCTCCCCCGAGCAGTACTTC
CDR3 protein: CASSLAGGPSPEQYF
clone size: -
J gene: TRBJ2-7
D gene: TRBD2
V gene: TRBV27

CDR3 DNA: TGTGCCAGCAGCTTAATCGGCACAGATACGCAGTATTTT
CDR3 protein: CASSLIGTDTQYF
clone size: -
J gene: TRBJ2-3
D gene: -
V gene: TRBV7-9

CDR3 DNA: TGTGCCAGCTCTCCGGGACTAGCCCCCTCTGGGGCCAACGTCCTGACTTTC
CDR3 protein: CASSPGLAPSGANVLTF
clone size: -
J gene: TRBJ2-6
D gene: TRBD2
V gene: TRBV13

CDR3 DNA: TGTGCCAGCGGACTACCCCCTCTCTATGGCTACACCTTC
CDR3 protein: CASGLPPLYGYTF
clone size: -
J gene: TRBJ1-2
D gene: -
V gene: TRBV7-2

CDR3 DNA: TGCGCCAGCAGCACCACAGGGAGCGTGAATGAAAAACTGTTTTTT
CDR3 protein: CASSTTGSVNEKLFF
clone size: -
J gene: TRBJ1-4
D gene: -
V gene: TRBV5-1

CDR3 DNA: TGTGCCAGAAGCGTAGAACAGGGGTTTAGCAATCAGCCCCAGCATTTT
CDR3 protein: CARSVEQGFSNQPQHF
clone size: once
J gene: TRBJ1-5
D gene: TRBD1
V gene: TRBV5-3

CDR3 DNA: TGTGCCAGCAGCTTGGTCAGGGGTGGGGACAATGAGCAGTTCTTC
CDR3 protein: CASSLVRGGDNEQFF
clone size: once
J gene: TRBJ2-1
D gene: -
V gene: TRBV5-4

CDR3 DNA: TGTGCCACCAGCAGAGGCGAGACAGTAGAGGAAAAACTGTTTTTT
CDR3 protein: CATSRGETVEEKLFF
clone size: once
J gene: TRBJ1-4
D gene: -
V gene: TRBV15

CDR3 DNA: TGTGCCAGTAGTATCGGAGGGAATAGCAATCAGCCCCAGCATTTT
CDR3 protein: CASSIGGNSNQPQHF
clone size: -
J gene: TRBJ1-5
D gene: -
V gene: TRBV19

CDR3 DNA: TGTGCCAGCAGCTTTAGCGGGGGCGGTGGTTCTGGAAACACCATATATTTT
CDR3 protein: CASSFSGGGGSGNTIYF
clone size: -
J gene: TRBJ1-3
D gene: -
V gene: TRBV5-4

CDR3 DNA: TGTGCCAGCAGCCCCGGGACGGGGGGGCCTTTGAAGGAGCAGTTCTTC
CDR3 protein: CASSPGTGGPLKEQFF
clone size: -
J gene: TRBJ2-1
D gene: TRBD2
V gene: TRBV4-2

CDR3 DNA: TGTGCCAGCACCCGGAACAGGGGAGGTCTAGTCTACGAGCAGTACTTC
CDR3 protein: CASTRNRGGLVYEQYF
clone size: -
J gene: TRBJ2-7
D gene: -
V gene: TRBV11-1

CDR3 DNA: TGCGCCAGCAGCTTGGGAGGCTTGAACACCGGGGAGCTGTTTTTT
CDR3 protein: CASSLGGLNTGELFF
clone size: -
J gene: TRBJ2-2
D gene: -
V gene: TRBV5-1

CDR3 DNA: TGCGCCAGCAGCCTTTGGACAGGGGTTACCGGGGAGCTGTTTTTT
CDR3 protein: CASSLWTGVTGELFF
clone size: -
J gene: TRBJ2-2
D gene: TRBD1
V gene: TRBV5-1

CDR3 DNA: TGTGCCAGTAGAAGCCCGGGACTAGGCACAGATACGCAGTATTTT
CDR3 protein: CASRSPGLGTDTQYF
clone size: -
J gene: TRBJ2-3
D gene: TRBD2
V gene: TRBV19

CDR3 DNA: TGTGCCAGCAGTCATAGGGTGACAGGGGGATCCGAGCAGTACTTC
CDR3 protein: CASSHRVTGGSEQYF
clone size: -
J gene: TRBJ2-7
D gene: TRBD1
V gene: TRBV27

CDR3 DNA: TGTGCCAGCAGCTTGGTTAGTGACAGGGGCTACGAGCAGTACTTC
CDR3 protein: CASSLVSDRGYEQYF
clone size: few
J gene: TRBJ2-7
D gene: TRBD1
V gene: TRBV5-4

CDR3 DNA: TGCGCCAGCAGTCCCGGCGGAACCGGGGAGCTGTTTTTT
CDR3 protein: CASSPGGTGELFF
clone size: once
J gene: TRBJ2-2
D gene: -
V gene: TRBV5-1

CDR3 DNA: TGTGCCAGCAGCTTGAATCGGGGAGCGAGCTACGAGCAGTACTTC
CDR3 protein: CASSLNRGASYEQYF
clone size: -
J gene: TRBJ2-7
D gene: -
V gene: TRBV11-3

CDR3 DNA: TGTGCCAGCAGCTTCCGGAGCGGGGGGGCGACCGGGGAGCTGTTTTTT
CDR3 protein: CASSFRSGGATGELFF
clone size: -
J gene: TRBJ2-2
D gene: TRBD2
V gene: TRBV7-2